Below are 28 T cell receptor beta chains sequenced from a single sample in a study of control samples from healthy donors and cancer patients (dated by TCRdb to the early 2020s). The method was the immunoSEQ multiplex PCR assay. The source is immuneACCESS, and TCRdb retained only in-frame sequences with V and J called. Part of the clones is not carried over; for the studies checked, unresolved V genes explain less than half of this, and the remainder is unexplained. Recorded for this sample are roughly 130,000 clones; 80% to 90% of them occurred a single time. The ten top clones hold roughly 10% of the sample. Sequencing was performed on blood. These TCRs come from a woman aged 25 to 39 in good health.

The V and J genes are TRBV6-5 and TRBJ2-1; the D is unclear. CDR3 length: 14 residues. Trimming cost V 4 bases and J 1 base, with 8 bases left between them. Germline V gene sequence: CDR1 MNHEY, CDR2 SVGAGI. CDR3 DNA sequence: TGTGCCAGCAGTTCCGGCAGGTCCTACAATGAGCAGTTCTTC. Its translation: CASSSGRSYNEQFF.

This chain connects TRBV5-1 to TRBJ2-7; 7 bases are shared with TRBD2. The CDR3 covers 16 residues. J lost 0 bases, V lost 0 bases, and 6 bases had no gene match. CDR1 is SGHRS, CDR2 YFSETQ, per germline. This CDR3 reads CASSLGYGRSSYEQYF. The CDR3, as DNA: TGCGCCAGCAGCTTGGGTTACGGGAGGAGCTCCTACGAGCAGTACTTC. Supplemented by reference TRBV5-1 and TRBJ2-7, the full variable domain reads KAGVTQTPRYLIKTRGQQVTLSCSPISGHRSVSWYQQTPGQGLQFLFEYFSETQRNKGNFPGRFSGRQFSNSRSEMNVSTLELGDSALYLCASSLGYGRSSYEQYFGPGTRLTVT.

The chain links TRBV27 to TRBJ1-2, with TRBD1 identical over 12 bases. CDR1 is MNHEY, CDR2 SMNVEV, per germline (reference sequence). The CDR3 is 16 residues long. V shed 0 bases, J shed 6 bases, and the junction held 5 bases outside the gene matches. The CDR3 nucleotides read TGTGCCAGCAGTTTATCAGGGGACAGGGGGCGGGATGGCTACACCTTC. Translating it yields CASSLSGDRGRDGYTF.

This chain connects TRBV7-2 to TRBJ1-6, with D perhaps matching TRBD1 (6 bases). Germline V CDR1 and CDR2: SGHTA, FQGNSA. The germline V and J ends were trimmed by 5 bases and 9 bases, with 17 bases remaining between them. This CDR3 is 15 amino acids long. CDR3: CASSPRAGDISPLHF. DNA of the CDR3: TGTGCCAGCAGCCCCCGGGCAGGGGATATTTCACCCCTCCACTTT.

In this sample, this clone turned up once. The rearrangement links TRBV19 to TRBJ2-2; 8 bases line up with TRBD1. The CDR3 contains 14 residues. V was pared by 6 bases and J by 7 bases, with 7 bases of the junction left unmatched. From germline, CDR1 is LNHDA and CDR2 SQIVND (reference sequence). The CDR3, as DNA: TGTGCCAGTAGGAACACAGGGGGGAGCGGGGAGCTGTTTTTT. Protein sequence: CASRNTGGSGELFF.

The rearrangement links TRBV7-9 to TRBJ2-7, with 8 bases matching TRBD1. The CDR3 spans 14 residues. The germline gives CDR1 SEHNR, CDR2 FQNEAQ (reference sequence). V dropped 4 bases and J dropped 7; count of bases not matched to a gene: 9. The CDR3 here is CASSYSGQGGEQYF. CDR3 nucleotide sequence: TGTGCCAGCAGCTATAGCGGACAGGGAGGAGAGCAGTACTTC.

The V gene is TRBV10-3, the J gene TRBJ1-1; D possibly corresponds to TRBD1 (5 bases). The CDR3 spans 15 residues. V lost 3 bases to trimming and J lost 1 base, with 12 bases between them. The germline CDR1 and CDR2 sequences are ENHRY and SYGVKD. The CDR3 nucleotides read TGTGCCATCAGTGATTTTGGGACGACGAACACTGAAGCTTTCTTT. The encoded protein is CAISDFGTTNTEAFF.

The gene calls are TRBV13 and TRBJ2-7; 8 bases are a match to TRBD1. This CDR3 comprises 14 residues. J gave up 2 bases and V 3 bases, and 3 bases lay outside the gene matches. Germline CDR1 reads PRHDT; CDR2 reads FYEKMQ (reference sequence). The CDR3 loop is CASSLNRGAYEQYF. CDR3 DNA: TGTGCCAGCAGCTTGAACAGGGGGGCCTACGAGCAGTACTTC.

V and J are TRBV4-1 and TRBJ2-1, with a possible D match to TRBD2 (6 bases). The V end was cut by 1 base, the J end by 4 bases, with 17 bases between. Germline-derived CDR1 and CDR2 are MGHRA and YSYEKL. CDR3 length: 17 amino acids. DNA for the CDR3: TGCGCCAGCAGCCAAGGCCAGGTGGGGACTGGGTACAATGAGCAGTTCTTC. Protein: CASSQGQVGTGYNEQFF.

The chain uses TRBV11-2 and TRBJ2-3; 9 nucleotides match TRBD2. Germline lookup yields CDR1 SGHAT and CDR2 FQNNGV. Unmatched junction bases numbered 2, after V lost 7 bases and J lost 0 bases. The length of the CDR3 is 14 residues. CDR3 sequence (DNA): TGTGCCAGCAAAGGACTAGCGAGCACAGATACGCAGTATTTT. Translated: CASKGLASTDTQYF.

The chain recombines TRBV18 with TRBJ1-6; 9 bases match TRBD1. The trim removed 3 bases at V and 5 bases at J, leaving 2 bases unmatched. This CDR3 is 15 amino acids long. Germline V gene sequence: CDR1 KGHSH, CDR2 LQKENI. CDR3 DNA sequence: TGTGCCAGCTCACCCGGGACAGGGCATAATTCACCCCTCCACTTT. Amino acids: CASSPGTGHNSPLHF. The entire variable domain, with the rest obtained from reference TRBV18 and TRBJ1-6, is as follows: NAGVMQNPRHLVRRRGQEARLRCSPMKGHSHVYWYRQLPEEGLKFMVYLQKENIIDESGMPKERFSAEFPKEGPSILRIQQVVRGDSAAYFCASSPGTGHNSPLHFGNGTRLTVT.

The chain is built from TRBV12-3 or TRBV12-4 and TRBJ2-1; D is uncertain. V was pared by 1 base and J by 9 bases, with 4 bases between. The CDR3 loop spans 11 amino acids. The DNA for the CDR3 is TGTGCCAGCAGTTTAGTGGTTGAGCAGTTCTTC. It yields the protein CASSLVVEQFF.

CDR3 bases: TGTGCCGGGACGACGGGCAACACCGGGGAGCTGTTTTTT. This translates into CAGTTGNTGELFF. The chain recombines TRBV2 with TRBJ2-2; D might be TRBD1 or TRBD2, each matching 5 bases. In germline, CDR1 is SNHLY, CDR2 FYNNEI. The V end lost 11 bases, the J end lost 2 bases, and 12 bases lay between the germline ends. CDR3 length equals 13 residues.

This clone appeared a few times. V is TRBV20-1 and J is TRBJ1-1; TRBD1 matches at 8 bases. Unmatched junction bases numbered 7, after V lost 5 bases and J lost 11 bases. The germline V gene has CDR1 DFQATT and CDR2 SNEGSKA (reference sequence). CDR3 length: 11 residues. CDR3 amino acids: CSAVDRVSAFF. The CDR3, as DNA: TGCAGTGCTGTGGACAGGGTGTCCGCTTTCTTT.

The CDR3 loop reads CAISIVGKSTNYGYTF. The DNA for the CDR3 is TGTGCCATCAGCATCGTCGGGAAGTCAACTAACTATGGCTACACCTTC. The V gene is TRBV10-3, the J gene TRBJ1-2; no reliable D call. V was pared by 6 bases and J by 0 bases, with 17 bases between. Germline V CDR1 and CDR2: ENHRY, SYGVKD. The CDR3 sequence is 16 residues long.

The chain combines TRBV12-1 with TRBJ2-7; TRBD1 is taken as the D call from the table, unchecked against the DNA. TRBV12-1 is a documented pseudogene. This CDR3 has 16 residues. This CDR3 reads CASSFPRGRGSYEQYF. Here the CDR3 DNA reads TGTGCCAGCAGCTTTCCCCGGGGCAGGGGGTCCTACGAGCAGTACTTC.

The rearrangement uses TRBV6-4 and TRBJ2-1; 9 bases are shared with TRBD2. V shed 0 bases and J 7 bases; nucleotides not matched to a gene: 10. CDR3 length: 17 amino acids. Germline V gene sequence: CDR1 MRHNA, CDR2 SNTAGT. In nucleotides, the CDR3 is TGTGCCAGCAGTGACTCTAGACTAGCGGTCCATGCGAATGAGCAGTTCTTC. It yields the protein CASSDSRLAVHANEQFF.

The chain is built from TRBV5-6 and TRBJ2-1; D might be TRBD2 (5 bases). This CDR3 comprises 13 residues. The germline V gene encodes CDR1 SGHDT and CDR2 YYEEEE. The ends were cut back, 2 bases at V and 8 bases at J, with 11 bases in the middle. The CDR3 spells CASSFRTLDEQFF. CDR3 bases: TGTGCCAGCAGCTTTAGGACTTTGGATGAGCAGTTCTTC.

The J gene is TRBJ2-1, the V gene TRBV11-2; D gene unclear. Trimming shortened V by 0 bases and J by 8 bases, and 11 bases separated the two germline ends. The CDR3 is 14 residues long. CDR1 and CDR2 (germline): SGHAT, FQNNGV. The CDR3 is CASSLDRASDEQFF. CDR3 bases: TGTGCCAGCAGCTTAGATAGGGCTTCGGATGAGCAGTTCTTC.

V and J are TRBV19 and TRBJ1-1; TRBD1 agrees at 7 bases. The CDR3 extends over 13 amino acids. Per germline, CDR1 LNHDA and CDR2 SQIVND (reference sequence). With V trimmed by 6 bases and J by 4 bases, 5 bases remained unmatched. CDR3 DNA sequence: TGTGCCAGTAGAGGCAGGGGGGGCACTGAAGCTTTCTTT. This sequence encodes CASRGRGGTEAFF.

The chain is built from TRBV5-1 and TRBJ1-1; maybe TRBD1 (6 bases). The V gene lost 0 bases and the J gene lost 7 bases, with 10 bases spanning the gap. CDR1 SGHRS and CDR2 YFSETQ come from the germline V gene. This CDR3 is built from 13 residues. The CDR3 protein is CASSLAPDSEAFF. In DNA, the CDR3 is TGCGCCAGCAGCTTGGCTCCGGACAGTGAAGCTTTCTTT.

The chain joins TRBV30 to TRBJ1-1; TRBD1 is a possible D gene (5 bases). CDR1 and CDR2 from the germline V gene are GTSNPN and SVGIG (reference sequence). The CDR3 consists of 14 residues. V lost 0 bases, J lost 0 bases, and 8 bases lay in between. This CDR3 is CAWSVGELNTEAFF. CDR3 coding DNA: TGTGCCTGGAGTGTAGGGGAGCTGAACACTGAAGCTTTCTTT. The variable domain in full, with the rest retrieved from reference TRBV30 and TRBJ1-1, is SQTIHQWPATLVQPVGSPLSLECTVEGTSNPNLYWYRQAAGRGLQLLFYSVGIGQISSEVPQNLSASRPQDRQFILSSKKLLLSDSGFYLCAWSVGELNTEAFFGQGTRLTVV.

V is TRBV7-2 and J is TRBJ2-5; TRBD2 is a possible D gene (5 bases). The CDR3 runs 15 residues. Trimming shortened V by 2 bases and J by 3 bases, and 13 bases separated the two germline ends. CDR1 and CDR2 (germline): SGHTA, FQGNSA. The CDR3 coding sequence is TGTGCCAGCAGCTTACCGGCGGGCCAAAAAGAGACCCAGTACTTC. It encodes CASSLPAGQKETQYF.

CDR3 sequence: CASSIGPMNTEAFF. The CDR3 DNA is TGCGCCAGCAGCATCGGACCAATGAACACTGAAGCTTTCTTT. The chain combines TRBV5-1 with TRBJ1-1; D unresolved. CDR1 is SGHRS and CDR2 is YFSETQ in the germline V gene. The ends were cut back, 4 bases at V and 0 bases at J, with 10 bases in the middle. The CDR3 runs to 14 residues.

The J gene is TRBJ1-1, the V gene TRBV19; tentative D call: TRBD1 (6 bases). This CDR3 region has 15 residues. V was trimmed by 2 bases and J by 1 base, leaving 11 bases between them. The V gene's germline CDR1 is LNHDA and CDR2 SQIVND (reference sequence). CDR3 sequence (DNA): TGTGCCAGTAGTATAACAGGGATATCGAACACTGAAGCTTTCTTT. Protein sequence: CASSITGISNTEAFF.

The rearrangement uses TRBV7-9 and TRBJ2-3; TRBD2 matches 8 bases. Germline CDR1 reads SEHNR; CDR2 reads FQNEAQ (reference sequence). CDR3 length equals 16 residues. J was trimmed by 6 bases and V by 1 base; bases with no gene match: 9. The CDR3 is CASSLDGRAQGDTQYF. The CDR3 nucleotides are TGTGCCAGCAGCTTAGACGGGAGGGCCCAGGGGGATACGCAGTATTTT.

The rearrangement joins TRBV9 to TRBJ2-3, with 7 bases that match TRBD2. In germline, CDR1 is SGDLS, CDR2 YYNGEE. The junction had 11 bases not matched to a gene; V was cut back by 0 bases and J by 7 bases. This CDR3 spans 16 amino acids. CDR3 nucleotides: TGTGCCAGCAGCGTAGAGCGGACTAGAGGTTTAAATACGCAGTATTTT. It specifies CASSVERTRGLNTQYF.

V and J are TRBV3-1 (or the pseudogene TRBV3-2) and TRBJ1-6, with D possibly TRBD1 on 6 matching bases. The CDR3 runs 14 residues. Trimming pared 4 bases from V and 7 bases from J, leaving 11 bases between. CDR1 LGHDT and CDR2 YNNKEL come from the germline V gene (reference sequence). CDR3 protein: CASSPRTENSPLHF. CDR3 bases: TGTGCCAGCAGCCCCCGGACAGAGAATTCACCCCTCCACTTT.